These T cell receptor beta chains were read from a single sample in a study of response to subunit inactivated influenza vaccine. TCRdb called the RT-PCR reads again in MiXCR, with one record for every CDR3 protein. The sample holds approximately 680,000 distinct CDR3 sequences, 15% to 18% seen once. The specimen comprised PBMCs from blood, sampled 11 to 12 days after vaccination. All receptors derive from a man aged 50 to 59 who received an inactivated influenza vaccine. The CDR3 runs from the conserved cysteine through the conserved F or W. Each record gives: J gene, D gene, clone size, V gene, CDR3 protein, CDR3 DNA. The D gene is left open where the match is weak. The size field is filled for only some rows; it gives once, few, many or a size class.

>TRBJ2-7|-|few|TRBV12-3/TRBV12-4
CASRGVADYEQYF
TGTGCCAGCAGGGGAGTCGCCGACTACGAGCAGTACTTC
>TRBJ2-1|-|-|TRBV5-5
CASSFWGTYNEQFF
TGTGCCAGCAGCTTTTGGGGGACCTACAATGAGCAGTTCTTC
>TRBJ1-1|-|-|TRBV25-1
CASSEGGGTEAFF
TGTGCCAGCAGTGAAGGCGGGGGCACTGAAGCTTTCTTT
>TRBJ1-4|TRBD1|-|TRBV6-5
CASSYSPGGTNEKLFF
TGTGCCAGCAGTTACTCCCCAGGGGGTACTAATGAAAAACTGTTTTTT
>TRBJ2-5|-|-|TRBV7-2
CASSTTRAQGETQYF
TGTGCCAGCAGCACGACCCGGGCCCAAGGAGAGACCCAGTACTTC
>TRBJ2-5|TRBD2|few|TRBV29-1
CSVDGVWEGKRDRETQYF
TGCAGCGTTGACGGTGTCTGGGAGGGTAAGAGAGATAGAGAGACCCAGTACTTC
>TRBJ2-3|-|few|TRBV20-1
CSASYWESTDTQYF
TGCAGTGCTAGTTACTGGGAAAGCACAGATACGCAGTATTTT
>TRBJ2-2|-|-|TRBV2
CASRGNANTGELFF
TGTGCCAGCAGGGGAAATGCGAACACCGGGGAGCTGTTTTTT
>TRBJ2-1|TRBD2|many|TRBV5-1
CASSLHGSSGGANNEQFF
TGCGCCAGCAGCTTACATGGATCTAGCGGGGGGGCGAACAATGAGCAGTTCTTC
>TRBJ2-7|-|many|TRBV6-2/TRBV6-3
CASGGHTYEQYF
TGTGCCAGCGGGGGACATACCTACGAGCAGTACTTC
>TRBJ2-7|-|few|TRBV7-9
CASSSKDSYEQYF
TGTGCCAGCAGCTCCAAGGACAGTTACGAGCAGTACTTC
>TRBJ2-5|-|-|TRBV7-6
CASSLAHKQETQYF
TGTGCCAGCAGCTTAGCTCATAAACAAGAGACCCAGTACTTC
>TRBJ1-5|-|-|TRBV15
CATSSTGIAENSNQPQHF
TGTGCCACCAGCAGCACAGGTATAGCAGAGAATAGCAATCAGCCCCAGCATTTT
>TRBJ2-7|-|many|TRBV28
CASSRRVFYEQYF
TGTGCCAGCAGCCGCCGGGTCTTCTACGAGCAGTACTTC
>TRBJ1-1|-|once|TRBV7-9
CASILTGLEAFF
TGTGCCAGCATCCTCACCGGACTTGAAGCTTTCTTT
>TRBJ2-7|-|many|TRBV11-2
CASSLDRRHEQYF
TGTGCCAGCAGCTTAGATCGAAGGCACGAGCAGTACTTC
>TRBJ1-1|-|-|TRBV7-9
CASSLDAINTEAFF
TGTGCCAGCAGTTTGGACGCGATAAACACTGAAGCTTTCTTT
>TRBJ2-3|-|many|TRBV7-9
CASSLSLSTDTQYF
TGTGCCAGCAGCTTATCACTTAGCACAGATACGCAGTATTTT
>TRBJ2-7|-|-|TRBV23-1
CASSQPPGNHEQYF
TGCGCCAGCAGTCAACCCCCAGGCAATCACGAGCAGTACTTC
>TRBJ2-7|-|few|TRBV5-1
CASSLGGVQYF
TGCGCCAGCAGCTTGGGAGGGGTGCAGTACTTC
>TRBJ2-7|-|few|TRBV5-5
CASSTPDTYEQYF
TGTGCCAGCAGCACCCCCGACACCTACGAGCAGTACTTC
>TRBJ2-7|-|-|TRBV12-3/TRBV12-4
CASSLRGKYEQYF
TGTGCCAGCAGTTTGAGGGGGAAATACGAGCAGTACTTC
>TRBJ2-4|TRBD2|-|TRBV5-6
CASSHGTSGGGIQYF
TGTGCCAGCAGCCACGGGACTAGCGGGGGGGGCATTCAGTACTTC
>TRBJ2-2|-|-|TRBV14
CASSQFRNTGELFF
TGTGCCAGCAGCCAATTCAGGAACACCGGGGAGCTGTTTTTT
>TRBJ2-7|TRBD2|-|TRBV10-3
CAISESWGGGDEQYF
TGTGCCATCAGTGAGTCTTGGGGGGGTGGCGACGAGCAGTACTTC
>TRBJ1-5|TRBD1|-|TRBV3-1
CASSRTGGDQPQHF
TGTGCCAGCAGCCGGACAGGTGGAGATCAGCCCCAGCATTTT
>TRBJ2-5|TRBD1|few|TRBV12-3/TRBV12-4
CASSRDRGRIGRQETQYF
TGTGCCAGCAGCCGGGACAGGGGGCGCATTGGGCGACAAGAGACCCAGTACTTC
>TRBJ2-2|TRBD1|-|TRBV7-2
CASSPRTGITGELFF
TGTGCCAGCAGCCCCCGGACAGGGATCACCGGGGAGCTGTTTTTT
>TRBJ2-7|TRBD2|few|TRBV18
CASSPRWELSGRNEQYF
TGTGCCAGCTCACCCCGCTGGGAGCTTAGCGGGAGAAATGAGCAGTACTTC